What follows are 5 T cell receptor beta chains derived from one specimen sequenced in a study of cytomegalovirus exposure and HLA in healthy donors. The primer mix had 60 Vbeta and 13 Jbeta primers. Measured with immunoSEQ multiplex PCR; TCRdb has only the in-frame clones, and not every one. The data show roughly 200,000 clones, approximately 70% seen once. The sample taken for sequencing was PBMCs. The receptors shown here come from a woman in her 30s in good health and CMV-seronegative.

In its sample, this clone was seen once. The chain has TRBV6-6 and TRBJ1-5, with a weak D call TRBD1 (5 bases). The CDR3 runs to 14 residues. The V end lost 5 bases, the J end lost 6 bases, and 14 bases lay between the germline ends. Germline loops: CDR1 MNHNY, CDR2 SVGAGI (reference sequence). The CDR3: CASSPPGLVQPQHF. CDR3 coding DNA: TGTGCCAGCAGTCCCCCGGGACTAGTTCAGCCCCAGCATTTT.

The DNA for the CDR3 is TGTGCCAGCAGTGCCCTGGCGGGCACCACAGATACGCAGTATTTT. Protein product: CASSALAGTTDTQYF. The rearrangement links TRBV2 to TRBJ2-3, with TRBD2 as a possible D gene (5 bases). The CDR3 totals 15 residues. Germline values: CDR1 SNHLY, CDR2 FYNNEI. The germline V and J ends were trimmed by 4 bases and 2 bases, with 13 bases remaining between them.

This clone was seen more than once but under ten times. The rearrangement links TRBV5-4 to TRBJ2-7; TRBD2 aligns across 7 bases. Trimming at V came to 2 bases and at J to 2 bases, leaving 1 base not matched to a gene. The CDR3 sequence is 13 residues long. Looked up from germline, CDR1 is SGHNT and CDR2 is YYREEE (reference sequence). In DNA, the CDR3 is TGTGCCAGCAGCTTAGCGGGACCCTACGAGCAGTACTTC. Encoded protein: CASSLAGPYEQYF.

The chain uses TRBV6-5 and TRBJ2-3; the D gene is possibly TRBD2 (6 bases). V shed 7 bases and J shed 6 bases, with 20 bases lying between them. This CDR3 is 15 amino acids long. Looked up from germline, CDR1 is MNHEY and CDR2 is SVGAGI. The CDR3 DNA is TGTGCCAGCACGATGTCAGGGACTCCCTCGGATACGCAGTATTTT. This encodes CASTMSGTPSDTQYF.

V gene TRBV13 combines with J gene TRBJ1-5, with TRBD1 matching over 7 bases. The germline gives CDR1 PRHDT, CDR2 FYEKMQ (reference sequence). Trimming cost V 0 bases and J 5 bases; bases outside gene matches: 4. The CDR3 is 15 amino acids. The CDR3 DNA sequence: TGTGCCAGCAGCTTAGGTGCAGGGGGTTATCAGCCCCAGCATTTT. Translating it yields CASSLGAGGYQPQHF.